The clone carrying this T cell receptor (beta chain) was observed at least ten times. No antigen is known for it. Amplifying from RNA transcripts, the study obtained TCR beta CDR3 regions. After a first-round RT-PCR with HTBI primers, a second-round multiplex PCR was run. TCRdb ran MiXCR on the multiplex PCR reads and lists one entry per CDR3 protein. The data hold around 520,000 distinct CDR3 sequences, with about 35% observed a single time. The source of the sample is a study of Graves' ophthalmopathy and Graves' hyperthyroidism. About the research overall: Hyperthyroidism showing no ophthalmopathy within 18 months of follow-up was stable. Study-wide points: Blood repertoires reportedly contained most expanded thyroid clonotypes above 0.001 frequency. The model predicted progression of ophthalmopathy with a sensitivity of approximately 68%, and its specificity was about 72%.

Unmatched junction bases numbered 8, after V lost 10 bases and J lost 2 bases. The CDR3 runs 14 residues. Germline assignment: CDR1 SNHLY and CDR2 FYNNEI. The specimen sequenced was peripheral blood or thyroid tissue (not recorded which). This chain uses TRBV2 with TRBJ2-5; the match to TRBD2 covers 9 bases. This TCR derives from an adult man with Graves' hyperthyroidism. The CDR3 sequence is CATRLSGGQETQYF. The CDR3 DNA reads as TGTGCCACCCGGCTTAGCGGGGGTCAAGAGACCCAGTACTTC.